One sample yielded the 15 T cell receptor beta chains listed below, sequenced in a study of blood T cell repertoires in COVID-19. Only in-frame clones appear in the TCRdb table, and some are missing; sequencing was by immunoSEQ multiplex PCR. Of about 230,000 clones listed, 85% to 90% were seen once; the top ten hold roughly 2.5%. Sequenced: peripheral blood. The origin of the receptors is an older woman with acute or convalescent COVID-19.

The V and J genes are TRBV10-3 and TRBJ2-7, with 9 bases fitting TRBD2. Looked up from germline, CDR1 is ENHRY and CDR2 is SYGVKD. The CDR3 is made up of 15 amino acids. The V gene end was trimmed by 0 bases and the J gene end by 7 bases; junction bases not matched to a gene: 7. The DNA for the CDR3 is TGTGCCATCAGTGAGTCGGTAGCGGGAGAGGGTGAGCAGTACTTC. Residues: CAISESVAGEGEQYF.

The CDR3 loop reads CASSLEGHSPLHF. CDR3 nucleotide sequence: TGCGCCAGCAGCCTGGAGGGGCATTCACCCCTCCACTTT. The J gene is TRBJ1-6, the V gene TRBV5-1; the D gene is possibly TRBD1 (5 bases). Germline V gene lookup returns CDR1 SGHRS and CDR2 YFSETQ. V lost 4 bases to trimming and J lost 8 bases, with 10 bases between them. The CDR3 extends over 13 amino acids.

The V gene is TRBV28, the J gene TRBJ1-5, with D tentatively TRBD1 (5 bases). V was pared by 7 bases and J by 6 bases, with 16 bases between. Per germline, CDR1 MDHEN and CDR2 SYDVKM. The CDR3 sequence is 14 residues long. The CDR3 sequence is CASIFSGQGQPQHF. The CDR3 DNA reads TGTGCCAGCATCTTTTCAGGGCAAGGTCAGCCCCAGCATTTT.

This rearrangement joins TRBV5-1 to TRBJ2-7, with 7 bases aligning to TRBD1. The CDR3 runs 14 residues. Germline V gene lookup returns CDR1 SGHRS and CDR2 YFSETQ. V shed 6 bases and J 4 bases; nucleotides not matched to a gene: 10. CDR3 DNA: TGCGCCAGCAAGGAAGACAGGGTAGGGTACGAGCAGTACTTC. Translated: CASKEDRVGYEQYF.

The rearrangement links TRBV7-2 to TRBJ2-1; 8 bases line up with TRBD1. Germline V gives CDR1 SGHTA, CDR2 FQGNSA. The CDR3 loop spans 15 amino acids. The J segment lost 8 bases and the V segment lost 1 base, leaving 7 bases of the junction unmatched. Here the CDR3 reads CASSLEWDRRYEQFF. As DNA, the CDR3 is TGTGCCAGCAGCTTAGAATGGGACAGGAGGTATGAGCAGTTCTTC.

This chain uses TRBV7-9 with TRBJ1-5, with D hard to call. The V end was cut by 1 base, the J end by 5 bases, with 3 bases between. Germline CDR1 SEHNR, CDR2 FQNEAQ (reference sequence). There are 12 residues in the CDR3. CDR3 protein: CASSLDYQPQHF. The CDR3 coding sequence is TGTGCCAGCAGCTTAGACTATCAGCCCCAGCATTTT.

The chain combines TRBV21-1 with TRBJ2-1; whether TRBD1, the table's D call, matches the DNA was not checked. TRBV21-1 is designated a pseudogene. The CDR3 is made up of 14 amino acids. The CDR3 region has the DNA TGTGCCAGCAGCTCCCGGGACAGGGACAATGAGCAGTTCTTC. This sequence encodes CASSSRDRDNEQFF.

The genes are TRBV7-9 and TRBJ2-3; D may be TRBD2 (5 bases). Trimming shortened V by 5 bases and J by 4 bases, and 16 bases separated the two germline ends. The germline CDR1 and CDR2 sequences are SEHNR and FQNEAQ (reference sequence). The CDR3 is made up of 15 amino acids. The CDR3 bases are TGTGCCAGCAGCCCTATTTTACTAGTGGCAGATACGCAGTATTTT. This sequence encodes CASSPILLVADTQYF.

This CDR3 is CASSYGRKAGNTIYF. As DNA, the CDR3 is TGTGCCAGCAGTTACGGGAGGAAAGCTGGAAACACCATATATTTT. The J gene is TRBJ1-3, the V gene TRBV6-5; D is unresolved. Germline V gene lookup returns CDR1 MNHEY and CDR2 SVGAGI. V lost 2 bases and J lost 2, with 10 bases in between. The CDR3 loop spans 15 amino acids.

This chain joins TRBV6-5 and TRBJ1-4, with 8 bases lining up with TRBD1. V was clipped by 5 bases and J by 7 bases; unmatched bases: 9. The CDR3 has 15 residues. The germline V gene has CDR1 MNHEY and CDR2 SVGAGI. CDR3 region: CASSTAQGGGEKLFF. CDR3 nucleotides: TGTGCCAGCAGTACGGCACAGGGGGGGGGTGAAAAACTGTTTTTT.

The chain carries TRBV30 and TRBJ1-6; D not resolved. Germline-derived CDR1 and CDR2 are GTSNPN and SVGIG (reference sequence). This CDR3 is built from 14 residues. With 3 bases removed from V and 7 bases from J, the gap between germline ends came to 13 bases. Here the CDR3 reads CAWSVSNGNSPLHF. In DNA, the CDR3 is TGTGCCTGGAGCGTTTCGAACGGGAATTCACCCCTCCACTTT.

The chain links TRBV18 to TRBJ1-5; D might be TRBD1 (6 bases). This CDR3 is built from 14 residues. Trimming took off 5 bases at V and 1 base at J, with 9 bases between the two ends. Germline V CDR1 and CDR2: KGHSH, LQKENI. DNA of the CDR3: TGTGCCAGCTCAGTCGACAGGAGCAATCAGCCCCAGCATTTT. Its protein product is CASSVDRSNQPQHF.

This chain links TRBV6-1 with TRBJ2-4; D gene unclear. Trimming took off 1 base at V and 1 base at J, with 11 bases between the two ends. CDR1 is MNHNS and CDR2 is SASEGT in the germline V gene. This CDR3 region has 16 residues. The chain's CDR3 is CASSEEPTWAKNIQYF. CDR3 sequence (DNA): TGTGCCAGCAGTGAAGAGCCTACGTGGGCCAAAAACATTCAGTACTTC.

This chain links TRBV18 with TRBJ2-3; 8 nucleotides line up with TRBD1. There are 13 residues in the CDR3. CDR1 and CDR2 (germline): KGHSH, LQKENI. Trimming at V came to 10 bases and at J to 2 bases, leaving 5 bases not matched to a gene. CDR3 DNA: TGTGCCACCTTGGACAGGGCCACAGATACGCAGTATTTT. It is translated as CATLDRATDTQYF.

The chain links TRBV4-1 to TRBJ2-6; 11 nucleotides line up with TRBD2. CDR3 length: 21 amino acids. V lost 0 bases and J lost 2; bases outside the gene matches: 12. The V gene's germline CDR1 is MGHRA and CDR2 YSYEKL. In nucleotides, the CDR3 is TGCGCCAGCAGCCAAGAGCGGGAGAGTAGCGGGGGGGTAACTGGGGCCAACGTCCTGACTTTC. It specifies CASSQERESSGGVTGANVLTF.